The next 24 T cell receptor beta chains were all read from a single sample in a study of blood T cell repertoires in COVID-19 (dated by TCRdb to 2018 to 2021). The library relied on the immunoSEQ multiplex PCR assay. Held by TCRdb, this immuneACCESS table contains in-frame sequences only and omits some clones. Under half of the omission traces to an unresolved V gene where checked; the cause of the rest is unknown. The sample table holds approximately 70,000 clones, of which about 90% were seen once. 7% to 9.5% of the sample rests with the top ten. Sequencing was performed on peripheral blood. The origin of the receptors is a human donor in a cohort sampled during active COVID-19.

This chain joins TRBV30 and TRBJ2-6; 8 bases are a match to TRBD1. The CDR3 totals 15 residues. V was clipped by 5 bases and J by 0 bases; unmatched bases: 3. Germline V gene lookup returns CDR1 GTSNPN and CDR2 SVGIG (reference sequence). CDR3 sequence (DNA): TGTGCCTGGGACAGGGGAGACTCTGGGGCCAACGTCCTGACTTTC. Amino acids: CAWDRGDSGANVLTF.

The gene calls are TRBV5-1 and TRBJ2-7; D is perhaps TRBD1 (6 bases). The CDR3 loop spans 14 amino acids. Germline V gene data show CDR1 as SGHRS and CDR2 as YFSETQ. V gave up 2 bases and J gave up 2 bases, with 11 bases separating them. DNA of the CDR3: TGCGCCAGCAGCTTTACAGGGAACCCCTACGAGCAGTACTTC. Protein: CASSFTGNPYEQYF.

This clone was observed a single time. This chain's CDR3 is CASSYSGGAFF. The CDR3 region has the DNA TGTGCCAGCAGTTACTCGGGGGGGGCTTTCTTT. The chain couples TRBV6-6 to TRBJ1-1; a weak D match, TRBD1 (5 bases). There are 11 residues in the CDR3. The V end was cut by 0 bases, the J end by 11 bases, with 7 bases between. The germline gives CDR1 MNHNY, CDR2 SVGAGI (reference sequence).

This sequence joins TRBV5-1 and TRBJ2-1, with no clear D. Trimming cost V 5 bases and J 3 bases, with 15 bases left between them. CDR3 size: 15 residues. The germline V gene encodes CDR1 SGHRS and CDR2 YFSETQ. The CDR3 is CASSPANFGYNEQFF. Written as DNA, the CDR3 is TGCGCCAGCAGTCCCGCTAATTTTGGCTACAATGAGCAGTTCTTC. The full variable domain, rest sourced from reference TRBV5-1 and TRBJ2-1, is KAGVTQTPRYLIKTRGQQVTLSCSPISGHRSVSWYQQTPGQGLQFLFEYFSETQRNKGNFPGRFSGRQFSNSRSEMNVSTLELGDSALYLCASSPANFGYNEQFFGPGTRLTVL.

This chain uses TRBV7-9 with TRBJ2-7, with D unresolved. The CDR3 contains 15 residues. The germline CDR1 and CDR2 sequences are SEHNR and FQNEAQ (reference sequence). The V end lost 3 bases, the J end lost 2 bases, and 14 bases lay between the germline ends. CDR3 bases: TGTGCCAGCAGCTTGCCCACAGCCCAACCCTACGAGCAGTACTTC. Translated, it gives CASSLPTAQPYEQYF.

The chain employs TRBV7-9 and TRBJ1-2; 7 bases align to TRBD1. Germline loops: CDR1 SEHNR, CDR2 FQNEAQ (reference sequence). V lost 3 bases and J lost 3; bases outside the gene matches: 7. This CDR3 is 15 amino acids long. CDR3 in DNA: TGTGCCAGCAGCTTGAGGGACAGACTATACTATGGCTACACCTTC. It specifies CASSLRDRLYYGYTF.

The chain uses TRBV11-2 and TRBJ2-5, with D maybe TRBD1 (6 bases). Germline V gene lookup returns CDR1 SGHAT and CDR2 FQNNGV. The CDR3 has 16 residues. Deletions cut 2 bases from V and 4 bases from J, with 17 bases between. In DNA form, the CDR3 reads TGTGCCAGCAGCTTAAGGGGGAAGGGGGTTCGAGAGACCCAGTACTTC. Its translation: CASSLRGKGVRETQYF.

This clone was recorded once. The V gene is TRBV2, the J gene TRBJ2-7, with D tentatively TRBD1 (5 bases). V was pared by 7 bases and J by 3 bases, with 25 bases between. There are 17 residues in the CDR3. CDR1 is SNHLY, CDR2 FYNNEI, per germline. The CDR3 loop reads CASKGAVISRGNYEQYF. The CDR3 DNA sequence: TGTGCCAGCAAAGGGGCAGTCATAAGTAGGGGTAACTACGAGCAGTACTTC.

The rearrangement joins TRBV28 to TRBJ1-2, with D uncertain. The germline CDR1 and CDR2 sequences are MDHEN and SYDVKM. This CDR3 spans 15 amino acids. V lost 3 bases to trimming and J lost 0 bases, with 11 bases between them. Written as DNA, the CDR3 is TGTGCCAGCAGTTTTTCGATAGACTCTAACTATGGCTACACCTTC. Its translation is CASSFSIDSNYGYTF.

The chain combines TRBV6-1 with TRBJ2-7; D uncertain. CDR1 and CDR2 from the germline V gene are MNHNS and SASEGT. The CDR3 totals 12 residues. V lost 0 bases and J 6 bases, leaving 6 bases between the germline ends. Here the CDR3 reads CASSEAGSEQYF. The DNA of the CDR3 is TGTGCCAGCAGTGAAGCCGGGTCCGAGCAGTACTTC.

The chain is built from TRBV21-1 and TRBJ2-7; whether TRBD1, the table's D call, matches the DNA was not checked. TRBV21-1 is marked as a pseudogene. CDR3 length: 13 amino acids. This CDR3 reads CASSGQGEHEQYF. The CDR3 region has the DNA TGTGCCAGCAGCGGGCAGGGGGAACACGAGCAGTACTTC.

The V and J genes are TRBV7-8 and TRBJ2-4; tentatively, D is TRBD1 (6 bases). Germline V gives CDR1 SGHVS, CDR2 FQNEAQ. Trimming took 1 base from V and 0 from J, leaving 13 bases between them. There are 17 residues in the CDR3. This chain's CDR3 is CASSLGRGSLAKNIQYF. The CDR3 DNA is TGTGCCAGCAGCTTAGGAAGGGGGTCACTAGCCAAAAACATTCAGTACTTC.

The CDR3 loop reads CATSDYPKGTNVLTF. CDR3 in DNA: TGTGCCACCAGTGACTACCCGAAGGGGACCAACGTCCTGACTTTC. The V call is TRBV24-1, the J call TRBJ2-6, with D tentatively TRBD1 (5 bases). Trimming took 4 bases from V and 8 from J, leaving 14 bases between them. Germline V gene lookup returns CDR1 KGHDR and CDR2 SFDVKD. The CDR3 runs to 15 residues.

This clone was counted a single time. The CDR3 nucleotides are TGTGCCAGCAGCTCTAACCCCCCAGGGGTCCCCACTGAAGCTTTCTTT. Translation: CASSSNPPGVPTEAFF. The rearrangement uses TRBV7-3 and TRBJ1-1, with D perhaps matching TRBD1 (6 bases). The CDR3 has 16 residues. Germline values: CDR1 SGHTA, CDR2 FQGTGA. Deletions cut 4 bases from V and 4 bases from J, with 19 bases between.

The chain combines TRBV19 with TRBJ1-2, with TRBD1 matching 10 bases. With V trimmed by 1 base and J by 7 bases, 9 bases remained unmatched. From germline, CDR1 is LNHDA and CDR2 SQIVND (reference sequence). This CDR3 contains 16 residues. CDR3 bases: TGTGCCAGTAGTATAGCGGGACAGGGGTTCGTCTCTGGCTACACCTTC. This encodes CASSIAGQGFVSGYTF.

The rearrangement uses TRBV6-5 and TRBJ1-1, with D unclear. There are 15 residues in the CDR3. V shed 5 bases and J shed 2 bases, with 15 bases lying between them. Germline CDR1 reads MNHEY; CDR2 reads SVGAGI. The CDR3 bases are TGTGCCAGCAGTAAGCAAGGACGGGGAAACACTGAAGCTTTCTTT. This codes for CASSKQGRGNTEAFF.

The rearrangement links TRBV10-3 to TRBJ2-5; D unclear. With 2 bases removed from V and 0 bases from J, the gap between germline ends came to 4 bases. Per germline, CDR1 ENHRY and CDR2 SYGVKD. CDR3 length: 13 amino acids. The CDR3 bases are TGTGCCATCAGTGAGCAGTACCAAGAGACCCAGTACTTC. Its translation: CAISEQYQETQYF.

The rearrangement uses TRBV30 and TRBJ2-7; the match to TRBD1 covers 7 bases. The junction had 9 bases not matched to a gene; V was cut back by 0 bases and J by 4 bases. CDR3 length: 15 residues. Germline lookup yields CDR1 GTSNPN and CDR2 SVGIG (reference sequence). CDR3 loop: CAWSVGRQGAYEQYF. The CDR3 DNA is TGTGCCTGGAGTGTAGGGAGACAGGGAGCTTACGAGCAGTACTTC.

The genes are TRBV27 and TRBJ1-6; TRBD1 matches at 8 bases. CDR3 length: 19 residues. Germline CDR1 reads MNHEY; CDR2 reads SMNVEV (reference sequence). The V segment lost 5 bases and the J segment 7 bases; nucleotides outside the gene matches: 19. The DNA of the CDR3 is TGTGCCAGCAGTGCTCTCTTTACAGGCAGGGGGCTAGTGAATTCACCCCTCCACTTT. It translates to CASSALFTGRGLVNSPLHF.

The chain uses TRBV3-1 (or the pseudogene TRBV3-2) and TRBJ1-2, with no clear D. Per germline, CDR1 LGHDT and CDR2 YNNKEL (reference sequence). The CDR3 extends over 13 amino acids. V was cut by 4 bases and J by 8 bases, with 14 bases left in between. The DNA for the CDR3 is TGTGCCAGCAGCCCCGGGCCCCGCGGGGGCTACACCTTC. It codes for CASSPGPRGGYTF.

J is TRBJ1-4 and V is TRBV14, with a weak D call TRBD1 (5 bases). The CDR3 is 13 residues long. Trimming stripped 4 bases from V and 3 bases from J, with 6 bases between. In germline, CDR1 is SGHDN, CDR2 FVKESK. The CDR3 sequence: CASSRGANEKLFF. CDR3 in DNA: TGTGCCAGCAGCCGGGGGGCTAATGAAAAACTGTTTTTT.

The chain uses TRBV19 and TRBJ1-4; the match to TRBD1 covers 9 bases. Germline assignment: CDR1 LNHDA and CDR2 SQIVND (reference sequence). CDR3 size: 15 residues. J gave up 6 bases and V 4 bases, and 6 bases lay outside the gene matches. The CDR3 is CASSRPGQGYEKLFF. CDR3 in DNA: TGTGCCAGTAGTAGGCCGGGACAGGGTTATGAAAAACTGTTTTTT. Full variable domain (remainder filled in from reference TRBV19 and TRBJ1-4): DGGITQSPKYLFRKEGQNVTLSCEQNLNHDAMYWYRQDPGQGLRLIYYSQIVNDFQKGDIAEGYSVSREKKESFPLTVTSAQKNPTAFYLCASSRPGQGYEKLFFGSGTQLSVL.

The gene calls are TRBV7-2 and TRBJ1-2; no definite D call. The CDR3 length is 12 residues. Germline V gene lookup returns CDR1 SGHTA and CDR2 FQGNSA. Trimming pared 4 bases from V and 8 bases from J, leaving 11 bases between. This CDR3 reads CASSSQTGGYTF. The CDR3 DNA is TGTGCCAGCAGCTCCCAGACTGGAGGCTACACCTTC.

This chain connects TRBV7-2 to TRBJ1-1; TRBD1 matches at 8 bases. Trimming removed 5 bases from V and 5 bases from J; junction bases left unmatched: 7. The CDR3 consists of 14 residues. Germline CDR1 and CDR2: SGHTA and FQGNSA. The CDR3, as DNA: TGTGCCAGCAGCCTAAACAACAGGGGGACTGAAGCTTTCTTT. Translated: CASSLNNRGTEAFF.